This T cell receptor (beta chain) was obtained from a study of patients and donors after allogeneic stem cell transplantation. This clonotype was detected a few times. The germline V gene encodes CDR1 SQVTM and CDR2 ANQGSEA. After removal of 4 bases from V and 6 bases from J, the junction contained 8 bases not matched to a gene. CDR3 length equals 13 residues. MiXCR was run by TCRdb on the RT-PCR reads, yielding one entry per CDR3 protein. Among approximately 200,000 distinct CDR3 sequences listed, roughly 38% were seen once. The sample comprised blood, either unsorted or a sorted T cell fraction (not recorded which). The clonotype was recovered from a human donor who was either an allogeneic HSCT recipient or a stem cell or donor lymphocyte infusion donor (not recorded which). It is not recorded whose cells these are; they may come from a transplant donor. The chain couples TRBV29-1 to TRBJ1-1, with 7 bases matching TRBD1. Written as DNA, the CDR3 is TGCAGCGTTGGAGCGGTCAGGGGGGCTGAAGCTTTCTTT. Translated, it gives CSVGAVRGAEAFF. The variable domain in full, completed from reference TRBV29-1 and TRBJ1-1, reads SAVISQKPSRDICQRGTSLTIQCQVDSQVTMMFWYRQQPGQSLTLIATANQGSEATYESGFVIDKFPISRPNLTFSTLTVSNMSPEDSSIYLCSVGAVRGAEAFFGQGTRLTVV.